The source of this T cell receptor (beta chain) is a study of shared clonotypes between healthy human individuals. Across the study: CD4 naive and memory got three plates each, CD8 naive two, CD8 memory one.

This clone was seen once. Antigen: not known. The sample holds other DNA sequences that translate to the same CDR3. The assay was run at deep level. Repertoires were generated with immunoSEQ multiplex PCR, while TCRdb's copy carries only in-frame clones and drops some. The sample has about 1.1 million clones, roughly 77% seen once. Trimming took 2 bases from V and 7 from J; bases not matched to a gene: 4. Germline V CDR1 and CDR2: SGHRS, YFSETQ. The CDR3 contains 15 residues. Whole-study results and caveats: Lower generation probabilities were found for non-shared clonotypes than for those shared by all four donors.

The sequenced sample was memory CD4+ T cells from PBMCs. Subset in this sample: CD45RA-negative fraction. The chain uses TRBV5-1 and TRBJ2-1, with 12 bases lining up with TRBD2. The clonotype comes from a man aged 18 to 29 in good health. Some clones in this sample may be carry-over from other donors' samples. The CDR3 coding sequence is TGCGCCAGCAGCTTACTAGCGGGAGGAGGTAATGAGCAGTTCTTC. Amino acids: CASSLLAGGGNEQFF.